This T cell receptor beta chain derives from a study of blood T cell repertoires in COVID-19. In the study overall: The analysed material was cDNA or gDNA that came from T cells, B-cell-depleted T cells, or PBMCs.

CDR3 length: 13 residues. Germline V CDR1 and CDR2: SGHVS, FQNEAQ. V lost 6 bases, J lost 8 bases, and 7 bases stayed unmatched. Original processing notes: Amplifying reference gene primers gave estimates of nucleated cell counts. Sequencing was performed with immunoSEQ multiplex PCR; in TCRdb, only in-frame clones are kept and a portion is missing. Clone size and the V and J calls come from that table; the DNA yielded D and trimming. Altogether approximately 200,000 clones are present, about 84% being singletons, with the ten largest covering approximately 18%. This clone has just a few counts. While infection was still active, Seattle patients were enrolled and then followed longitudinally.

Sequencing was performed on peripheral blood. The clonotype comes from a person aged 65-85 years with COVID-19, enrolled during active disease. The chain joins TRBV7-8 to TRBJ2-1, with 7 bases that match TRBD2. In DNA form, the CDR3 reads TGTGCCAGCAGGGGGGGGAGTGTGGATGAGCAGTTCTTC. The encoded protein is CASRGGSVDEQFF. Full variable domain (missing parts from reference TRBV7-8 and TRBJ2-1): GAGVSQSPRYKVAKRGQDVALRCDPISGHVSLFWYQQALGQGPEFLTYFQNEAQLDKSGLPSDRFFAERPEGSVSTLKIQRTQQEDSAVYLCASRGGSVDEQFFGPGTRLTVL.